This is a list of T cell receptor beta chains from one sample in a study of T cells in Graves' hyperthyroidism and ophthalmopathy. MiXCR was run by TCRdb on the multiplex PCR reads, yielding one entry per CDR3 protein. The sample records around 300,000 distinct CDR3 sequences, less than 30% being singletons. The sample was blood. All receptors derive from a man aged 40-50 years with Graves' hyperthyroidism that later progressed to Graves' ophthalmopathy. CDR3s include the opening cysteine and the closing phenylalanine or tryptophan. The D gene is left open where the match is weak. Size values are once, few and many counts, or a class for expanded clones, and some rows have none.

v_call,j_call,clone_size,d_call,cdr3_aa,cdr3_nt
TRBV2,TRBJ1-5,many,TRBD1,CASTLQRGTGVSSQHF,TGTGCCAGCACCCTCCAGAGAGGGACAGGGGTATCGTCCCAGCATTTT
TRBV28,TRBJ2-7,many,TRBD1,CASTPQGRRSYEQYF,TGTGCCAGCACCCCACAGGGGAGAAGATCCTACGAGCAGTACTTC
TRBV12-3/TRBV12-4,TRBJ2-7,many,.,CASSLVPSEQYF,TGTGCCAGCAGTTTGGTTCCTTCCGAGCAGTACTTC
TRBV7-8,TRBJ2-7,many,TRBD1,CASSQSSGTGFHEQYF,TGTGCCAGCAGCCAAAGTTCCGGGACAGGGTTCCACGAGCAGTACTTC
TRBV5-5,TRBJ2-7,.,TRBD2,CASSSPGLAGAYEQYF,TGTGCCAGCAGCTCTCCGGGACTAGCGGGCGCCTACGAGCAGTACTTC
TRBV12-3/TRBV12-4,TRBJ2-5,many,.,CASSFIAGQETQYF,TGTGCCAGCAGTTTTATAGCAGGGCAAGAGACCCAGTACTTC
TRBV7-9,TRBJ1-2,many,.,CASSDSQYNYGYTF,TGTGCCAGCAGCGACTCACAGTATAACTATGGCTACACCTTC
TRBV5-1,TRBJ2-7,.,.,CASSLGEGRTYEQYF,TGCGCCAGCAGCTTGGGAGAAGGTCGGACCTACGAGCAGTACTTC
TRBV5-1,TRBJ2-7,many,.,CASSLRPGVSYEQYF,TGCGCCAGCAGCTTGAGGCCAGGGGTCTCCTACGAGCAGTACTTC
TRBV6-5,TRBJ2-7,many,.,CASSYSSGSSYEQYF,TGTGCCAGCAGTTACTCGTCCGGGAGCTCCTACGAGCAGTACTTC
TRBV12-3/TRBV12-4,TRBJ2-7,many,.,CASSLARDHSYEQYF,TGTGCCAGCAGTTTAGCCCGGGACCACTCCTACGAGCAGTACTTC
TRBV6-2/TRBV6-3,TRBJ2-7,.,TRBD2,CASRGDSGRANEQYF,TGTGCCAGCAGAGGCGATAGCGGGAGGGCCAACGAGCAGTACTTC
TRBV20-1,TRBJ2-7,many,TRBD1,CSAKTSGQGSGEQYF,TGCAGTGCTAAGACCTCGGGACAGGGGTCGGGCGAGCAGTACTTC
TRBV29-1,TRBJ1-1,many,.,CSVYRGAGNTEAFF,TGCAGCGTTTATCGGGGGGCGGGGAACACTGAAGCTTTCTTT
TRBV20-1,TRBJ2-7,.,.,CSASSRGPHGEQYF,TGCAGTGCTAGCTCAAGGGGACCGCATGGAGAGCAGTACTTC
TRBV28,TRBJ1-5,once,.,CASSLTRQPQHF,TGTGCCAGCAGCCTCACACGACAGCCCCAGCATTTT
TRBV2,TRBJ1-1,.,.,CASSGMDLGFF,TGTGCCAGCAGTGGTATGGACTTGGGTTTCTTT
TRBV7-9,TRBJ2-7,many,.,CASSTRTSSYEQYF,TGTGCCAGCAGCACCAGGACGAGCTCCTACGAGCAGTACTTC
TRBV12-3/TRBV12-4,TRBJ2-7,few,TRBD1,CASSPHQGAGGNEQYF,TGTGCCAGCAGTCCCCATCAGGGGGCGGGTGGTAACGAGCAGTACTTC
TRBV7-8,TRBJ1-2,many,.,CASSLSGRPLSYTF,TGTGCCAGCAGCTTATCGGGCAGACCTTTGAGCTACACCTTC
TRBV28,TRBJ2-7,few,TRBD2,CASDTGLAGVDEQYF,TGTGCCAGCGATACGGGACTAGCGGGAGTGGACGAGCAGTACTTC
TRBV6-5,TRBJ2-7,few,.,CASSYSSGGRGEQYF,TGTGCCAGCAGTTACTCGTCCGGGGGGCGAGGCGAGCAGTACTTC
TRBV5-1,TRBJ1-1,.,.,CASSLDRPNTEAFF,TGCGCCAGCAGCCTGGACAGACCGAACACTGAAGCTTTCTTT
TRBV11-2,TRBJ2-7,.,TRBD2,CASSRNSGAYEQYF,TGTGCCAGCAGTCGTAATAGCGGGGCCTACGAGCAGTACTTC
TRBV9,TRBJ1-1,many,.,CASSVEQVNTEAFF,TGTGCCAGCAGCGTAGAACAGGTGAACACTGAAGCTTTCTTT
TRBV12-3/TRBV12-4,TRBJ1-1,.,TRBD1,CASSKRTGRDTEAFF,TGTGCCAGCAGCAAGAGGACAGGGCGAGACACTGAAGCTTTCTTT
TRBV5-1,TRBJ2-6,many,.,CASSQGGQDFSGANVLTF,TGCGCCAGCAGCCAAGGGGGACAAGATTTCTCTGGGGCCAACGTCCTGACTTTC
TRBV28,TRBJ2-7,few,.,CASSRFYSYEQYF,TGTGCCAGCAGCAGGTTCTACTCCTACGAGCAGTACTTC
TRBV6-1,TRBJ1-1,many,TRBD1,CATRDRMNTEAFF,TGTGCCACCCGGGACAGGATGAACACTGAAGCTTTCTTT
TRBV20-1,TRBJ2-7,.,TRBD2,CSARKGLAGGLEQYF,TGCAGTGCTAGAAAGGGACTAGCGGGGGGTCTCGAGCAGTACTTC
TRBV24-1,TRBJ2-5,many,.,CATSDPRDGVQETQYF,TGTGCCACCAGTGATCCCCGGGACGGCGTCCAAGAGACCCAGTACTTC